Below, 17 T cell receptor beta chains from the same sample are listed, as sequenced in a study of control samples from healthy donors and cancer patients. TCRdb keeps only in-frame clones here, not all; method: immunoSEQ multiplex PCR. The profile shows some 120,000 clones, about 89% of them singletons. The sequenced material came from blood. The receptors were sampled from a man between 60 and 75 years old in good health.

This chain links TRBV2 with TRBJ2-1; D is possibly TRBD1 (5 bases). The CDR3 consists of 14 residues. The V gene's germline CDR1 is SNHLY and CDR2 FYNNEI. V shed 5 bases and J shed 4 bases, with 12 bases lying between them. The CDR3 nucleotides are TGTGCCAGCAGTCTCCATAAGGGGTACAATGAGCAGTTCTTC. It codes for CASSLHKGYNEQFF.

This clone was seen just once. A read error may produce the germline difference seen at one junction end. This chain uses TRBV11-3 with TRBJ2-3, with 10 bases fitting TRBD1. Germline CDR1 SGHNT, CDR2 YENEEA. The CDR3 consists of 15 residues. The CDR3 DNA is TGTGCCAGCAGTTTAGACAGGGGGCGCGAAGATACGCAGTATTTT. This encodes CASSLDRGREDTQYF.

The V gene is TRBV28, the J gene TRBJ1-4; 7 nucleotides align to TRBD1. Trimming cost V 10 bases and J 7 bases; bases outside gene matches: 6. CDR3 size: 12 residues. Germline V lookup: CDR1 MDHEN, CDR2 SYDVKM. The CDR3 DNA reads as TGTGCCATCAGAAGGGGGCTTGAAAAACTGTTTTTT. Its protein is CAIRRGLEKLFF.

The chain carries TRBV3-1 (or the pseudogene TRBV3-2) and TRBJ2-2; D is uncertain. The CDR3 extends over 13 amino acids. Trimming stripped 0 bases from V and 8 bases from J, with 7 bases between. CDR1 and CDR2 (germline): LGHDT, YNNKEL (reference sequence). The CDR3 DNA follows: TGTGCCAGCAGCCAAGATTCTGCTGGGGAGCTGTTTTTT. Its translation: CASSQDSAGELFF.

This rearrangement joins TRBV7-9 to TRBJ2-7, with D unclear. The CDR3 runs 11 residues. Looked up from germline, CDR1 is SEHNR and CDR2 is FQNEAQ (reference sequence). The V gene lost 6 bases and the J gene lost 7 bases, with 10 bases spanning the gap. CDR3 nucleotides: TGTGCCAGCAGTCCCTCTACGGAGCAGTACTTC. Translating it yields CASSPSTEQYF.

The table lists this clone with a count of one. Written as DNA, the CDR3 is TGCGCCAGCAGTTCAGTTCAGGGCATGAACACTGAAGCTTTCTTT. Translating it yields CASSSVQGMNTEAFF. The chain joins TRBV5-1 to TRBJ1-1; D is perhaps TRBD1 (5 bases). This CDR3 contains 15 residues. The V end was cut by 5 bases, the J end by 0 bases, with 14 bases between. Germline V gene sequence: CDR1 SGHRS, CDR2 YFSETQ.

V and J are TRBV5-5 and TRBJ2-7; D may correspond to TRBD1 or TRBD2 (5 bases each). CDR1 and CDR2 from the germline V gene are SGHKS and YYEKEE (reference sequence). Trimming removed 6 bases from V and 6 bases from J, with 10 bases in between. The CDR3 runs 11 residues. The CDR3: CASTRGSEQYF. The CDR3 bases are TGTGCCAGCACGAGGGGTAGCGAGCAGTACTTC.

V is TRBV30 and J is TRBJ1-1, with D tentatively TRBD1 (6 bases). Trimming stripped 8 bases from V and 4 bases from J, with 17 bases between. CDR1 is GTSNPN, CDR2 SVGIG, per germline (reference sequence). The CDR3 has 13 amino acids. The CDR3 DNA reads as TGTGCCGAAGATACAGGGCCGGGCACTGAAGCTTTCTTT. Its translation: CAEDTGPGTEAFF.

The gene calls are TRBV5-1 and TRBJ1-2; TRBD1 is a possible D gene (5 bases). V lost 4 bases and J 3 bases, leaving 16 bases between the germline ends. The CDR3 is 15 residues long. The V gene's germline CDR1 is SGHRS and CDR2 YFSETQ. CDR3 protein: CASSAATVGDYGYTF. CDR3 coding DNA: TGCGCCAGCAGCGCGGCAACTGTAGGGGACTATGGCTACACCTTC.

V usage is TRBV4-3 and J usage is TRBJ1-2; D gene uncertain. The CDR3 spans 14 residues. CDR1 is LGHNA, CDR2 YSLEER, per germline. Trimming removed 0 bases at V and 0 bases at J, with 5 bases between. This CDR3 is CASSQDRTNYGYTF. The CDR3 nucleotides are TGCGCCAGCAGCCAAGATCGAACTAACTATGGCTACACCTTC.

J is TRBJ1-6 and V is TRBV6-5, with a weak D call TRBD1 (5 bases). The CDR3 is made up of 14 amino acids. Germline V gene sequence: CDR1 MNHEY, CDR2 SVGAGI. V lost 0 bases to trimming and J lost 10 bases, with 10 bases between them. DNA of the CDR3: TGTGCCAGCAGTTACTCTAGGGGCAACTCACCCCTCCACTTT. This codes for CASSYSRGNSPLHF.

This clone turned up a few times. The chain recombines TRBV28 with TRBJ1-2, with D unresolved. The CDR3 is made up of 14 amino acids. The V gene lost 3 bases and the J gene lost 0 bases, with 8 bases spanning the gap. Germline values: CDR1 MDHEN, CDR2 SYDVKM. As DNA, the CDR3 is TGTGCCAGCAGTTTTCAAGGTCCTAACTATGGCTACACCTTC. It is translated as CASSFQGPNYGYTF.

This clone was seen just once. The chain uses TRBV9 and TRBJ2-2; no reliable D call. Per the germline V gene, CDR1 is SGDLS and CDR2 is YYNGEE. The CDR3 totals 14 residues. Deletions cut 0 bases from V and 1 base from J, with 4 bases between. The CDR3 DNA reads as TGTGCCAGCAGCGTAGCCGTGAACACCGGGGAGCTGTTTTTT. It translates to CASSVAVNTGELFF.

The chain carries TRBV6-4 and TRBJ1-4; tentative D call: TRBD1 (6 bases). Trimming cost V 0 bases and J 3 bases, with 11 bases left between them. From germline, CDR1 is MRHNA and CDR2 SNTAGT. The CDR3 has 16 residues. The CDR3 protein is CASSDSLGGSNEKLFF. In DNA form, the CDR3 reads TGTGCCAGCAGTGACTCACTAGGGGGGTCTAATGAAAAACTGTTTTTT.

The chain joins TRBV7-2 to TRBJ2-4; TRBD1 is a possible D gene (6 bases). Germline values: CDR1 SGHTA, CDR2 FQGNSA. This CDR3 is built from 16 residues. The V end was cut by 5 bases, the J end by 4 bases, with 18 bases between. The CDR3 sequence is CASSAYGTPNKNIQYF. In DNA form, the CDR3 reads TGTGCCAGCAGCGCATACGGGACACCGAATAAAAACATTCAGTACTTC.

The chain couples TRBV14 to TRBJ1-1, with D perhaps TRBD1 (5 bases). Germline V gives CDR1 SGHDN, CDR2 FVKESK. The V end was cut by 2 bases, the J end by 4 bases, with 20 bases between. The CDR3 has 17 amino acids. The CDR3 bases are TGTGCCAGCAGCCAACTGCGGGGCTTCGATAGCGGCACTGAAGCTTTCTTT. As protein: CASSQLRGFDSGTEAFF. The complete variable domain, with remaining parts taken from reference TRBV14 and TRBJ1-1, reads EAGVTQFPSHSVIEKGQTVTLRCDPISGHDNLYWYRRVMGKEIKFLLHFVKESKQDESGMPNNRFLAERTGGTYSTLKVQPAELEDSGVYFCASSQLRGFDSGTEAFFGQGTRLTVV.

A word on this clone: The same CDR3 is also encoded by other DNA sequences in this sample. The chain links TRBV19 to TRBJ1-4, with D possibly matching TRBD1 (6 bases). V lost 5 bases to trimming and J lost 7 bases, with 14 bases between them. From germline, CDR1 is LNHDA and CDR2 SQIVND (reference sequence). The CDR3 is 14 amino acids. The CDR3 sequence is CASSSGQNGEKLFF. In nucleotides, the CDR3 is TGTGCCAGTAGTTCCGGACAGAATGGTGAAAAACTGTTTTTT.